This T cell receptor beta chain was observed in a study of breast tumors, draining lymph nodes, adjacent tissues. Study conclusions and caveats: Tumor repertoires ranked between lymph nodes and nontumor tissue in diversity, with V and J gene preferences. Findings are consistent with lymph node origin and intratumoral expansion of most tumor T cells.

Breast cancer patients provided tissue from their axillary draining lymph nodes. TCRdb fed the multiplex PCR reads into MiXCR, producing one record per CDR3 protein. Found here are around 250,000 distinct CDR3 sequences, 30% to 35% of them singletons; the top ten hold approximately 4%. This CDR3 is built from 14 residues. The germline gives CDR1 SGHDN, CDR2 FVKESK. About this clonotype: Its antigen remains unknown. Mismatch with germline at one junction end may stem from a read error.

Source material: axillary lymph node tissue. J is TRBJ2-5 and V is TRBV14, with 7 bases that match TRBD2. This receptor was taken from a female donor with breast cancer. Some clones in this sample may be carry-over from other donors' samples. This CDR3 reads CASSRLGSGETQSF. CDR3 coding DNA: TGTGCCAGCAGCAGGTTAGGGAGCGGGGAGACCCAGTCCTTC.